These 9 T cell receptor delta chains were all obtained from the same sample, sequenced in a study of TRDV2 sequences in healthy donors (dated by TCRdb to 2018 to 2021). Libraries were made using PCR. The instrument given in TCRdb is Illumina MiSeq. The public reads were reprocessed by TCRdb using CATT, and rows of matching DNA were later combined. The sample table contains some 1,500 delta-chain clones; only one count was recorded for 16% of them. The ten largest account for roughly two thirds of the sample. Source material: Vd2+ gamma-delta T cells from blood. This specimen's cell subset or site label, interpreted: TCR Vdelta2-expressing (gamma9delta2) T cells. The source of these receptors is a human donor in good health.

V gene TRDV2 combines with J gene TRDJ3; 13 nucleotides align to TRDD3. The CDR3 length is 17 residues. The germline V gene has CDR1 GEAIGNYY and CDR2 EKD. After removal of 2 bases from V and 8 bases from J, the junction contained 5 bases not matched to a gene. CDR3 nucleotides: TGTGCCTGTGACAAACTGGGGGATACGAGGTACACCCGACAGATGTTTTTC. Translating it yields CACDKLGDTRYTRQMFF.

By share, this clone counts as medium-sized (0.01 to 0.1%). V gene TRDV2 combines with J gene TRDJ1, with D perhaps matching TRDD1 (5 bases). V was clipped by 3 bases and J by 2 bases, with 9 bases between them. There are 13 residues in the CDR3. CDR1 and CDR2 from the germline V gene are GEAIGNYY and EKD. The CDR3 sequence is CACDQIMTDKLIF. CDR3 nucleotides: TGTGCCTGTGACCAAATAATGACCGATAAACTCATCTTT.

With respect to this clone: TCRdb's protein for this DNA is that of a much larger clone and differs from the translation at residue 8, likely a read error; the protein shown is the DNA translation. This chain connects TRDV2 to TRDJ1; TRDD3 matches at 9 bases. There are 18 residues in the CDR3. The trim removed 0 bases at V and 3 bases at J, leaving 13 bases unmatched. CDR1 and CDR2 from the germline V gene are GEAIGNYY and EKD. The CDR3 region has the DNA TGTGCCTGTGACACCGTCGGGTCTCTGGGGGATCGGTCCGATAAACTCATCTTT. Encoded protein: CACDTVGSLGDRSDKLIF.

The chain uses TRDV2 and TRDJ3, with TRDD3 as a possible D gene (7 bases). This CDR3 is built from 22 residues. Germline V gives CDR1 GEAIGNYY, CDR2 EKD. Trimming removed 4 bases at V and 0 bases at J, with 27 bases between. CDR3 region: CACDRLPGLDTPSSWDTRQMFF. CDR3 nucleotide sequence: TGTGCCTGTGATCGCCTTCCAGGGCTGGATACGCCAAGCTCCTGGGACACCCGACAGATGTTTTTC.

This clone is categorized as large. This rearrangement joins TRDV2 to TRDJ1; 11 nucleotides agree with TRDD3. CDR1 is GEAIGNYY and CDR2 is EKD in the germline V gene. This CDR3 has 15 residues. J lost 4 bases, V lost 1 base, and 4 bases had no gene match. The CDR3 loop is CACDTLGDKGDKLIF. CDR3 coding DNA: TGTGCCTGTGACACACTGGGGGATAAGGGCGATAAACTCATCTTT.

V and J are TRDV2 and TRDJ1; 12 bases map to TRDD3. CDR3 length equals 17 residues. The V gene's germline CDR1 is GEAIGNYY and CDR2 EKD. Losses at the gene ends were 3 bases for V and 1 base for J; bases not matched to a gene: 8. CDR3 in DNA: TGTGCCTGTGACCGCTTACTGGGGGATACTACCACCGATAAACTCATCTTT. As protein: CACDRLLGDTTTDKLIF.

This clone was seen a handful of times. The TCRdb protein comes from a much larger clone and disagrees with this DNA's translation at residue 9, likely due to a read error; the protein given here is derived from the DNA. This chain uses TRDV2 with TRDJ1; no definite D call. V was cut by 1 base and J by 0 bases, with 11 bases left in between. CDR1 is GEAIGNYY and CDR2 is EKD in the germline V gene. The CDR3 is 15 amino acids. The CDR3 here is CACDTLTRDTDKLIF. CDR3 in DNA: TGTGCCTGTGACACTCTCACCCGGGACACCGATAAACTCATCTTT.

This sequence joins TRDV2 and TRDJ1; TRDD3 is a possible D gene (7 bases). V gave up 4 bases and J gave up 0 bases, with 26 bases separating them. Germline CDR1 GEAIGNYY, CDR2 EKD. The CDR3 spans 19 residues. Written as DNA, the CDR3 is TGTGCCTGTGATCGCCTTCCAGGGCCTACTGGGGAAGACACCGATAAACTCATCTTT. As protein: CACDRLPGPTGEDTDKLIF.

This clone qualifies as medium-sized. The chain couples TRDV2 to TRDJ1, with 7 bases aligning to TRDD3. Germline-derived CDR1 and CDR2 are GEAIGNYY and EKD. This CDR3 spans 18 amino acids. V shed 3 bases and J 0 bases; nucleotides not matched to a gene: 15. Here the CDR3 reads CACDSVNLGDKHTDKLIF. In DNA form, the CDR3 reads TGTGCCTGTGACTCTGTTAATCTAGGGGATAAACACACCGATAAACTCATCTTT.